This T cell receptor (beta chain) was observed in a study of shared clonotypes between healthy human individuals. Study-wide points: Relative to their counterparts shared across all four donors, non-shared clonotypes exhibited diminished generation probabilities. With several donors compared, 4.5% to 6.5% of naive CD4 clonotypes were shared. Sorted-subset sequencing, rarefaction showed, was incomplete despite large depth.

The length of the CDR3 is 17 residues. Germline V lookup: CDR1 SEHNR, CDR2 FQNEAQ (reference sequence). The trim removed 4 bases at V and 3 bases at J, leaving 13 bases unmatched. Naive CD8 cells lacked CD45RO, underwent positive selection for CCR7 and left out terminally differentiated effector memory CD45RA+ cells. An assay was performed, and its level was deep. Measured with immunoSEQ multiplex PCR; TCRdb has only the in-frame clones, and not every one. Here the sample spans around 1.9 million clones, 90% to 95% being singletons. As for this clone: Its target is unknown.

The V and J genes are TRBV7-9 and TRBJ1-2, with TRBD1 identical over 8 bases. This sequence was found in a man aged 18 to 30 in good health. Some clones in this sample may be carry-over from other donors' samples. Sequencing input: naive CD8+ T cells from PBMCs. CDR3: CASSSPSPGTGDYGYTF. The CDR3 DNA is TGTGCCAGCAGCTCCCCTTCTCCCGGGACAGGTGACTATGGCTACACCTTC.